Presented here are 2 T cell receptor beta chains from one specimen sequenced in a study of T cell changes during pregnancy in multiple sclerosis. Libraries were prepared by immunoSEQ multiplex PCR; TCRdb keeps only in-frame clonotypes and omits some of them. This table holds tens of thousands of clones, roughly 92% found once. Material: peripheral blood, obtained after pregnancy. The receptors shown here come from a female donor in good health, enrolled as a control in a pregnancy study.

The chain is built from TRBV5-1 and TRBJ2-1, with D possibly TRBD2 on 6 matching bases. Trimming stripped 0 bases from V and 4 bases from J, with 20 bases between. The CDR3 spans 18 residues. CDR1 SGHRS and CDR2 YFSETQ come from the germline V gene. The CDR3 region has the DNA TGCGCCAGCAGCTTGGGACTAGTCAATCTCGCGGCATACAATGAGCAGTTCTTC. It yields the protein CASSLGLVNLAAYNEQFF. Together with reference TRBV5-1 and TRBJ2-1, the CDR3 gives the full variable domain: KAGVTQTPRYLIKTRGQQVTLSCSPISGHRSVSWYQQTPGQGLQFLFEYFSETQRNKGNFPGRFSGRQFSNSRSEMNVSTLELGDSALYLCASSLGLVNLAAYNEQFFGPGTRLTVL.

V is TRBV19 and J is TRBJ2-2; TRBD2 matches at 9 bases. The CDR3 loop spans 14 amino acids. Trimming took 7 bases from V and 7 from J; bases not matched to a gene: 7. Germline V gene lookup returns CDR1 LNHDA and CDR2 SQIVND (reference sequence). CDR3 coding DNA: TGTGCCAGTAAGATAGCGGGAGAAATCGGGGAGCTGTTTTTT. Protein sequence: CASKIAGEIGELFF.